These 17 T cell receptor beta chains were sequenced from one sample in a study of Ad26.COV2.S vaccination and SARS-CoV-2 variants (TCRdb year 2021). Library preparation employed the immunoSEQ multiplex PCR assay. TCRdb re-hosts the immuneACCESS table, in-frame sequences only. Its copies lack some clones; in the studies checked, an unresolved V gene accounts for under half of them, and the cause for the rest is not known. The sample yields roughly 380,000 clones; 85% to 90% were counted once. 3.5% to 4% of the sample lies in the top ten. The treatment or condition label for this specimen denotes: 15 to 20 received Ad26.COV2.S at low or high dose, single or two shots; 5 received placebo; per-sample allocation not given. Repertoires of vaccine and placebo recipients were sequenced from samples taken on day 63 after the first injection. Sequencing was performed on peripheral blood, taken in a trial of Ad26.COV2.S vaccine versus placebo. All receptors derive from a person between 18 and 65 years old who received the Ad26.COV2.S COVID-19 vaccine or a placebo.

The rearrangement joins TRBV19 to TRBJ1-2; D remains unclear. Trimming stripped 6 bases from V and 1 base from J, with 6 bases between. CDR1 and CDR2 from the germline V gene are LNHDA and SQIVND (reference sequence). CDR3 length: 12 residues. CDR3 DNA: TGTGCCAGTAGCCAAAGTAACTATGGCTACACCTTC. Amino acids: CASSQSNYGYTF.

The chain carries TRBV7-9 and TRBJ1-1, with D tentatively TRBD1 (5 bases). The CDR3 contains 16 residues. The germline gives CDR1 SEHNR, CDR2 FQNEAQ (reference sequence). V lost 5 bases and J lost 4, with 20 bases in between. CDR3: CASSLGFRARGTEAFF. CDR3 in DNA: TGTGCCAGCAGCCTCGGGTTTCGAGCAAGGGGCACTGAAGCTTTCTTT.

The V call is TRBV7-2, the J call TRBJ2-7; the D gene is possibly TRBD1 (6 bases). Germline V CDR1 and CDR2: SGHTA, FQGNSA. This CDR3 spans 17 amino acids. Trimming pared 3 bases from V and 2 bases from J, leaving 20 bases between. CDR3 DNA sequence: TGTGCCAGCAGCTTTAGGGGGATAGGGCATGTCCCCTACGAGCAGTACTTC. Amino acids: CASSFRGIGHVPYEQYF. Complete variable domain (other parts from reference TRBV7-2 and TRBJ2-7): GAGVSQSPSNKVTEKGKDVELRCDPISGHTALYWYRQSLGQGLEFLIYFQGNSAPDKSGLPSDRFSAERTGGSVSTLTIQRTQQEDSAVYLCASSFRGIGHVPYEQYFGPGTRLTVT.

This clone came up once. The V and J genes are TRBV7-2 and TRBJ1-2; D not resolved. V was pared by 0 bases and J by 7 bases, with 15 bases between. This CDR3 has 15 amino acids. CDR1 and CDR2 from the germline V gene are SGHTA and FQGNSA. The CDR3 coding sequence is TGTGCCAGCAGCTTAGCGCTGGGAGAATCAAGTGGCTACACCTTC. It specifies CASSLALGESSGYTF.

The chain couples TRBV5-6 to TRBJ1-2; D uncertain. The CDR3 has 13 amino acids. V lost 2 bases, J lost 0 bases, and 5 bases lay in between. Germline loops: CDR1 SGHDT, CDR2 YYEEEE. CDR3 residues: CASSFGANYGYTF. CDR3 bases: TGTGCCAGCAGCTTCGGGGCTAACTATGGCTACACCTTC.

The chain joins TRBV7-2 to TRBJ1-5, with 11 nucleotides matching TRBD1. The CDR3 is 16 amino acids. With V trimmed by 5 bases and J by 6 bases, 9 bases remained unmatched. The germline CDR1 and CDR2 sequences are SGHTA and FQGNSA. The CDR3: CASSRGGQGVGQPQHF. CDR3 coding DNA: TGTGCCAGCAGCCGCGGGGGACAGGGGGTTGGTCAGCCCCAGCATTTT.

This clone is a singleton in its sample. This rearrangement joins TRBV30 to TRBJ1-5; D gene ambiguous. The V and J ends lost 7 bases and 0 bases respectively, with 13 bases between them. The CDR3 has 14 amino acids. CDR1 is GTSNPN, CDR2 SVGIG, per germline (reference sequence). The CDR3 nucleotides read TGTGCCTTTACGGCGGTCAATAGCAATCAGCCCCAGCATTTT. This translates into CAFTAVNSNQPQHF.

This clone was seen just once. Here the CDR3 DNA reads TGTGCCAGTAGTGTCTTGAACCTACCCAGGGGCAATGAGCAGTTCTTC. Translating gives CASSVLNLPRGNEQFF. The genes are TRBV19 and TRBJ2-1; weak D call: TRBD1 (6 bases). V was clipped by 5 bases and J by 6 bases, with 20 bases between them. Germline CDR1 is LNHDA and CDR2 is SQIVND (reference sequence). This CDR3 is 16 amino acids long.

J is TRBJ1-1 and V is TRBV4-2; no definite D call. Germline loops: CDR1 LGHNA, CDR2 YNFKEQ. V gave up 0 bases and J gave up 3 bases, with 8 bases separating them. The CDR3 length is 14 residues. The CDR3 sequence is CASSQEVGYTEAFF. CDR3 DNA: TGTGCCAGCAGCCAAGAAGTCGGGTACACTGAAGCTTTCTTT.

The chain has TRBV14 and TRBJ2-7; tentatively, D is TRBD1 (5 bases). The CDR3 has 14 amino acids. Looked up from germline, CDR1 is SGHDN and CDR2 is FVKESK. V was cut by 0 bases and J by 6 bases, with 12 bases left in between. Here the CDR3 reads CASSQEQGRGEQYF. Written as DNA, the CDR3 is TGTGCCAGCAGCCAAGAGCAGGGTAGGGGCGAGCAGTACTTC.

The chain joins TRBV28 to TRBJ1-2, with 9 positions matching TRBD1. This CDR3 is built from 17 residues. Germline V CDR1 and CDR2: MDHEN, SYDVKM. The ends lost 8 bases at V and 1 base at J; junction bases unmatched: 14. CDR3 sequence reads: CASHSRTYRGLNYGYTF. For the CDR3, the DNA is TGTGCCAGCCACTCGAGGACCTACAGGGGGCTTAACTATGGCTACACCTTC.

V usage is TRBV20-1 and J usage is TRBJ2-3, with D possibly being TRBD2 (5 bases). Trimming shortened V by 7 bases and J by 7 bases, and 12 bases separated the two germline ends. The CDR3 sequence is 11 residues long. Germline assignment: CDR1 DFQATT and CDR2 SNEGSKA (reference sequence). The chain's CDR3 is CSVGREYTQYF. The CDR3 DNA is TGCAGTGTCGGAAGGGAGTATACGCAGTATTTT.

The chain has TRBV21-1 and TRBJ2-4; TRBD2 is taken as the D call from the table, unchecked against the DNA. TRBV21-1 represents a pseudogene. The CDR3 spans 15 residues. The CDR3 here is CASRLPLGEGNIQYF. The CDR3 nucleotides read TGTGCCAGCAGACTACCTTTAGGGGAGGGAAACATTCAGTACTTC.

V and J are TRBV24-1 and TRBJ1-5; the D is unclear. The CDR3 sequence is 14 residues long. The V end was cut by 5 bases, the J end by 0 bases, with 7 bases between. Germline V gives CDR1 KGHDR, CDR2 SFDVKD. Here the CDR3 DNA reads TGTGCCACCAGTGGGGCTAATAGCAATCAGCCCCAGCATTTT. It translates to CATSGANSNQPQHF.

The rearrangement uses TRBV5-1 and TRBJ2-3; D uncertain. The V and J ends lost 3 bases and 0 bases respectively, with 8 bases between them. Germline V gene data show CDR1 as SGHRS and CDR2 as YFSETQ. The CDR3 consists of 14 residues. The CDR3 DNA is TGCGCCAGCAGCTGGTCGGAGAGCACAGATACGCAGTATTTT. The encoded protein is CASSWSESTDTQYF.

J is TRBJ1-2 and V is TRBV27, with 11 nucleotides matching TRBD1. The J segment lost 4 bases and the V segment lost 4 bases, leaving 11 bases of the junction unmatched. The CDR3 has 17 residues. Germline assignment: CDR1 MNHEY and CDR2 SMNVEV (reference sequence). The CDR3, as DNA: TGTGCCAGCAGTTGGGGAACCGGGACAGGGGGTTTCTATGGCTACACCTTC. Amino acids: CASSWGTGTGGFYGYTF.

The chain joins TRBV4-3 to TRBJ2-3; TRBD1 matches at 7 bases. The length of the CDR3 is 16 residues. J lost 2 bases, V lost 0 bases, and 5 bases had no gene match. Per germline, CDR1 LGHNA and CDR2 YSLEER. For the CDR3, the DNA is TGCGCCAGCAGCCAAGAGGCGACAGGGTTCACAGATACGCAGTATTTT. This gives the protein CASSQEATGFTDTQYF.